Each of the 23 T cell receptor beta chains below was sequenced from the same sample in a study of blood T cell repertoires in COVID-19. Method: immunoSEQ multiplex PCR; TCRdb's copy keeps in-frame clones and lacks some. The table shows 300,000 or so clones, with approximately 83% occurring only once. Sequencing was carried out using PBMCs or T cells enriched from blood (not recorded which). The receptors shown here come from a woman aged 35 to 49 with acute COVID-19.

J is TRBJ1-2 and V is TRBV19; 9 bases match TRBD1. CDR1 LNHDA and CDR2 SQIVND come from the germline V gene (reference sequence). The CDR3 has 16 amino acids. The J segment lost 0 bases and the V segment lost 6 bases, leaving 8 bases of the junction unmatched. This chain's CDR3 is CASREYGQGTNYGYTF. Written as DNA, the CDR3 is TGTGCCAGTAGAGAATACGGACAGGGGACTAACTATGGCTACACCTTC.

This clone has more than one count but fewer than ten. The V and J genes are TRBV5-1 and TRBJ2-7, with TRBD1 identical over 8 bases. The CDR3 length is 14 residues. V trimming: 4 bases; J trimming: 2 bases; junction bases outside the gene matches: 5. Germline lookup yields CDR1 SGHRS and CDR2 YFSETQ. CDR3 DNA: TGCGCCAGCAGCACGGACAGGGCACCCTACGAGCAGTACTTC. This gives the protein CASSTDRAPYEQYF.

The chain has TRBV2 and TRBJ2-1; D is perhaps TRBD2 (6 bases). Germline assignment: CDR1 SNHLY and CDR2 FYNNEI. V was trimmed by 7 bases and J by 3 bases, leaving 13 bases between them. The CDR3 sequence is 14 residues long. The CDR3 spells CASIRDSIYNEQFF. CDR3 DNA: TGTGCCAGCATTCGGGACTCAATCTACAATGAGCAGTTCTTC.

V gene TRBV7-2 combines with J gene TRBJ1-2, with TRBD1 as a possible D gene (5 bases). V was cut by 1 base and J by 8 bases, with 11 bases left in between. The CDR3 sequence is 13 residues long. Germline V gives CDR1 SGHTA, CDR2 FQGNSA. The CDR3 bases are TGTGCCAGCAGCTTAGAAGGGGTAAGCGGCTACACCTTC. Protein: CASSLEGVSGYTF.

V usage is TRBV19 and J usage is TRBJ2-7; 11 nucleotides match TRBD1. The germline CDR1 and CDR2 sequences are LNHDA and SQIVND (reference sequence). CDR3 length: 18 amino acids. V was pared by 8 bases and J by 1 base, with 16 bases of the junction left unmatched. This CDR3 is CASRPPDRGHSPSYEQYF. As DNA, the CDR3 is TGTGCCAGTCGTCCCCCGGACAGGGGGCATTCCCCATCCTACGAGCAGTACTTC.

The rearrangement joins TRBV2 to TRBJ2-7, with 10 bases aligning to TRBD2. Unmatched junction bases numbered 10, after V lost 5 bases and J lost 6 bases. Germline V lookup: CDR1 SNHLY, CDR2 FYNNEI. The CDR3 totals 15 residues. This chain's CDR3 is CASSPSSGGRGEQYF. CDR3 bases: TGTGCCAGCAGTCCGTCTAGCGGGGGAAGGGGCGAGCAGTACTTC.

This chain uses TRBV3-1 (or the pseudogene TRBV3-2) with TRBJ2-5; 9 bases are a match to TRBD1. J lost 1 base, V lost 2 bases, and 5 bases had no gene match. Germline-derived CDR1 and CDR2 are LGHDT and YNNKEL (reference sequence). There are 16 residues in the CDR3. CDR3 amino acids: CASSQMDRGLQETQYF. CDR3 DNA: TGTGCCAGCAGCCAAATGGACAGGGGACTCCAAGAGACCCAGTACTTC.

The CDR3 region is CASSQRTGTGSSYEQYF. CDR3 coding DNA: TGTGCCAGCAGCCAAAGAACCGGGACAGGGAGCTCCTACGAGCAGTACTTC. V and J are TRBV14 and TRBJ2-7, with 9 bases identical to TRBD1. The CDR3 consists of 17 residues. Trimming at V came to 2 bases and at J to 0 bases, leaving 8 bases not matched to a gene. Germline CDR1 and CDR2: SGHDN and FVKESK.

The rearrangement links TRBV7-2 to TRBJ2-7; 12 bases agree with TRBD2. Unmatched junction bases numbered 4, after V lost 1 base and J lost 0 bases. The V gene's germline CDR1 is SGHTA and CDR2 FQGNSA. This CDR3 spans 17 amino acids. The CDR3 region is CASSLGTSGTYSYEQYF. The CDR3 nucleotides read TGTGCCAGCAGCTTAGGGACTAGCGGGACCTACTCCTACGAGCAGTACTTC.

In its sample, this clone was seen a few times. The CDR3 protein is CASSSDTVLGYTF. In DNA, the CDR3 is TGTGCCAGCAGTTCGGACACGGTTTTAGGCTACACCTTC. This chain joins TRBV12-3 or TRBV12-4 and TRBJ1-2; D perhaps matches TRBD1 (5 bases). Trimming took 4 bases from V and 8 from J, leaving 14 bases between them. The CDR3 spans 13 residues.

This clone was observed a single time. This chain joins TRBV5-1 and TRBJ1-1; 9 nucleotides line up with TRBD1. There are 16 residues in the CDR3. After removal of 1 base from V and 3 bases from J, the junction contained 7 bases not matched to a gene. The germline gives CDR1 SGHRS, CDR2 YFSETQ. The CDR3 protein is CASSLTGQGTYTEAFF. The CDR3 DNA is TGCGCCAGCAGCTTGACCGGACAGGGGACCTACACTGAAGCTTTCTTT. Full variable domain (missing parts from reference TRBV5-1 and TRBJ1-1): KAGVTQTPRYLIKTRGQQVTLSCSPISGHRSVSWYQQTPGQGLQFLFEYFSETQRNKGNFPGRFSGRQFSNSRSEMNVSTLELGDSALYLCASSLTGQGTYTEAFFGQGTRLTVV.

This sequence joins TRBV9 and TRBJ2-7; perhaps TRBD2 as D (6 bases). Germline V gene lookup returns CDR1 SGDLS and CDR2 YYNGEE. The CDR3 runs to 13 residues. Trimming stripped 0 bases from V and 5 bases from J, with 9 bases between. CDR3 loop: CASSVGGGNEQYF. DNA of the CDR3: TGTGCCAGCAGCGTAGGGGGAGGTAACGAGCAGTACTTC.

The chain couples TRBV19 to TRBJ2-2; D is perhaps TRBD2 (6 bases). The germline V gene encodes CDR1 LNHDA and CDR2 SQIVND (reference sequence). The CDR3 contains 15 residues. V lost 1 base and J lost 6, with 12 bases in between. Written as DNA, the CDR3 is TGTGCCAGTAGTATAGCGGGGAGGATAGCCGGGGAGCTGTTTTTT. Protein product: CASSIAGRIAGELFF. Filled out from reference TRBV19 and TRBJ2-2, the complete variable domain reads DGGITQSPKYLFRKEGQNVTLSCEQNLNHDAMYWYRQDPGQGLRLIYYSQIVNDFQKGDIAEGYSVSREKKESFPLTVTSAQKNPTAFYLCASSIAGRIAGELFFGEGSRLTVL.

The chain has TRBV4-1 and TRBJ1-1, with D possibly matching TRBD1 (6 bases). CDR3 size: 15 residues. V lost 0 bases to trimming and J lost 4 bases, with 12 bases between them. CDR1 MGHRA and CDR2 YSYEKL come from the germline V gene. In DNA form, the CDR3 reads TGCGCCAGCAGCCAAGATTCAGCAGGGGCCACTGAAGCTTTCTTT. Translating gives CASSQDSAGATEAFF.

The V call is TRBV3-1 (or the pseudogene TRBV3-2), the J call TRBJ1-2, with D possibly being TRBD1 (6 bases). The germline CDR1 and CDR2 sequences are LGHDT and YNNKEL (reference sequence). This CDR3 contains 16 residues. Trimming took 4 bases from V and 3 from J, leaving 18 bases between them. CDR3 DNA: TGTGCCAGCAGCCGGTTTAATACCCCAGGGGACTATGGCTACACCTTC. It translates to CASSRFNTPGDYGYTF.

This clone was counted a single time. The chain combines TRBV20-1 with TRBJ1-2; no firm D call. The CDR3 loop spans 11 amino acids. From germline, CDR1 is DFQATT and CDR2 SNEGSKA (reference sequence). Trimming took off 6 bases at V and 1 base at J, with 6 bases between the two ends. CDR3 DNA sequence: TGCAGTGCCGAGCTTAACTATGGCTACACCTTC. This translates into CSAELNYGYTF.

This clone was picked up a small number of times. Within the sample, other DNA sequences also encode this same CDR3. The CDR3 DNA reads as TGTGCCAGCAGCTTAGGACAGGTCTCTGGAAACACCATATATTTT. As protein: CASSLGQVSGNTIYF. V and J are TRBV7-2 and TRBJ1-3; tentatively, D is TRBD1 (6 bases). The V end lost 1 base, the J end lost 0 bases, and 7 bases lay between the germline ends. The CDR3 is 15 amino acids. Germline V gene lookup returns CDR1 SGHTA and CDR2 FQGNSA.

J is TRBJ1-3 and V is TRBV29-1; maybe TRBD1 (5 bases). This CDR3 region has 14 residues. V lost 7 bases, J lost 4 bases, and 17 bases lay in between. Per the germline V gene, CDR1 is SQVTM and CDR2 is ANQGSEA. CDR3 nucleotide sequence: TGCAGCGCTGTACCTCTCCAGGGAGGAAACACCATATATTTT. Its translation is CSAVPLQGGNTIYF.

V is TRBV6-5 and J is TRBJ2-7; D perhaps matches TRBD1 (6 bases). The germline V and J ends were trimmed by 6 bases and 3 bases, with 9 bases remaining between them. The CDR3 loop spans 12 amino acids. Germline assignment: CDR1 MNHEY and CDR2 SVGAGI. CDR3 amino acids: CASRQGNYEQYF. In DNA, the CDR3 is TGTGCCAGCAGGCAGGGGAACTACGAGCAGTACTTC.

V usage is TRBV28 and J usage is TRBJ2-5, with a tentative D call TRBD1 (6 bases). V was trimmed by 4 bases and J by 8 bases, leaving 17 bases between them. Germline assignment: CDR1 MDHEN and CDR2 SYDVKM. The CDR3 contains 14 residues. The CDR3: CASSSQPRQVTQYF. The CDR3 DNA sequence: TGTGCCAGCAGTTCCCAGCCTCGACAGGTAACCCAGTACTTC.

The chain has TRBV6-5 and TRBJ1-5; D gene uncertain. The germline gives CDR1 MNHEY, CDR2 SVGAGI. The CDR3 sequence is 15 residues long. The V end was cut by 6 bases, the J end by 0 bases, with 12 bases between. For the CDR3, the DNA is TGTGCCAGCAGACAGTCCCCGTATAGCAATCAGCCCCAGCATTTT. Translation: CASRQSPYSNQPQHF.

The chain carries TRBV6-6 and TRBJ1-6; 7 bases align to TRBD1. CDR1 and CDR2 (germline): MNHNY, SVGAGI (reference sequence). J gave up 6 bases and V 6 bases, and 8 bases lay outside the gene matches. The CDR3 covers 15 residues. CDR3 bases: TGTGCCAGCAGGGACCGACAGGGCTTTAATTCACCCCTCCACTTT. This encodes CASRDRQGFNSPLHF.

This clone was seen a single time. The V call is TRBV7-9, the J call TRBJ1-4; D ambiguous. Germline CDR1 SEHNR, CDR2 FQNEAQ (reference sequence). V was trimmed by 1 base and J by 8 bases, leaving 5 bases between them. The CDR3 has 12 residues. The CDR3 spells CASSLVKEKLFF. The CDR3 DNA follows: TGTGCCAGCAGCTTAGTCAAAGAAAAACTGTTTTTT.